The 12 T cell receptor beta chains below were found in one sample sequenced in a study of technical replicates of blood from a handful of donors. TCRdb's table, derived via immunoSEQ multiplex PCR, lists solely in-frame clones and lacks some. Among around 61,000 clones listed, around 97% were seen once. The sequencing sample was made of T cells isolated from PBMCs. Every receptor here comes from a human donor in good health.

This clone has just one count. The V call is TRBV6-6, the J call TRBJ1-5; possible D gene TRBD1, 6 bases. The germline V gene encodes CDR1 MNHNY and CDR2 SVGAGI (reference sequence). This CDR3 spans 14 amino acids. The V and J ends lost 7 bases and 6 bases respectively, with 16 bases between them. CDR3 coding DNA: TGTGCCAGCACTTCTGGCGGGGGGCTTCAGCCCCAGCATTTT. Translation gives CASTSGGGLQPQHF.

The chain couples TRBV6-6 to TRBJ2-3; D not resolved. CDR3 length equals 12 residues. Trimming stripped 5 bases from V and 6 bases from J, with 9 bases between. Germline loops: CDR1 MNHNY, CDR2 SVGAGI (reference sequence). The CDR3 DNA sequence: TGTGCCAGCAGTCCGCAGTTGGATACGCAGTATTTT. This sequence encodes CASSPQLDTQYF.

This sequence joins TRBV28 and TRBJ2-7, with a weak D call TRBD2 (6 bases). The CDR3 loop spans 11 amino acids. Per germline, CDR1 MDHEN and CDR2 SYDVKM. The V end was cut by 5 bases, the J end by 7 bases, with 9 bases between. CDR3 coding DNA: TGTGCCAGCAGTCTCCGGGGGGAGCAGTACTTC. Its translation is CASSLRGEQYF.

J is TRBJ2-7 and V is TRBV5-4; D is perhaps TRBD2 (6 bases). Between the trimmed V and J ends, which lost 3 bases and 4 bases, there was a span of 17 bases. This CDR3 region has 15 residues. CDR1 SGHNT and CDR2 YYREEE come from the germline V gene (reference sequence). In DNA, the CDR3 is TGTGCCAGCAGCTCGGGCGGGACTTTCCGATACGAGCAGTACTTC. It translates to CASSSGGTFRYEQYF.

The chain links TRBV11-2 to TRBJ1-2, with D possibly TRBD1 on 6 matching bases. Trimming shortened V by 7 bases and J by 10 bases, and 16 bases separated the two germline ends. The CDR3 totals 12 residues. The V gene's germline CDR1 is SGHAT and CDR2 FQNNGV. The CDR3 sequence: CASTSTGSLYTF. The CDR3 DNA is TGTGCCAGCACCTCTACAGGGTCCCTCTACACCTTC.

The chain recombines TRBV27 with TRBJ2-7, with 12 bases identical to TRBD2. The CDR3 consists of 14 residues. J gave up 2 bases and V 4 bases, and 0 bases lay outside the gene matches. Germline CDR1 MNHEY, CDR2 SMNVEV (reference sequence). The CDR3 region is CASSSSGRAYEQYF. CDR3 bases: TGTGCCAGCAGTTCTAGCGGGAGGGCCTACGAGCAGTACTTC.

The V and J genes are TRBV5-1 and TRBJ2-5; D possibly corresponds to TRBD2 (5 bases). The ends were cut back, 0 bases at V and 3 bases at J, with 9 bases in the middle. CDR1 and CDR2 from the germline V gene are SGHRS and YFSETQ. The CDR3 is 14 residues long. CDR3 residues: CASSLGAGEETQYF. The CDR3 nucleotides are TGCGCCAGCAGCTTGGGGGCGGGTGAAGAGACCCAGTACTTC.

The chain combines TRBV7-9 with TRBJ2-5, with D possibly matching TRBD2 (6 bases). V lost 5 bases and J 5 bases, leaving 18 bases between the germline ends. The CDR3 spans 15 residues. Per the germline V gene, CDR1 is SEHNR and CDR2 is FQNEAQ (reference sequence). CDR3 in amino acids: CASSPLYREMETQYF. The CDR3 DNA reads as TGTGCCAGCAGCCCCCTCTACCGGGAGATGGAGACCCAGTACTTC. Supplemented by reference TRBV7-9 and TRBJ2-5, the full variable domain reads DTGVSQNPRHKITKRGQNVTFRCDPISEHNRLYWYRQTLGQGPEFLTYFQNEAQLEKSRLLSDRFSAERPKGSFSTLEIQRTEQGDSAMYLCASSPLYREMETQYFGPGTRLLVL.

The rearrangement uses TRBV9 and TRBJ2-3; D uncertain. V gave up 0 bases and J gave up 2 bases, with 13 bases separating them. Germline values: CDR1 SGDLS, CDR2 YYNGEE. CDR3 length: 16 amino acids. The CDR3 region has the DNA TGTGCCAGCAGCGTAGATAGCCTCTCCTTCACAGATACGCAGTATTTT. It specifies CASSVDSLSFTDTQYF.

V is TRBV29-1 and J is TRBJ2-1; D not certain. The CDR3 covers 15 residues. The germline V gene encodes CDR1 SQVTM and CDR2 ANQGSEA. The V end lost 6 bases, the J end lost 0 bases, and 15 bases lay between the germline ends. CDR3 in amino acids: CSVGPDWSSYNEQFF. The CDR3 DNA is TGCAGCGTCGGCCCGGATTGGAGCTCCTACAATGAGCAGTTCTTC.

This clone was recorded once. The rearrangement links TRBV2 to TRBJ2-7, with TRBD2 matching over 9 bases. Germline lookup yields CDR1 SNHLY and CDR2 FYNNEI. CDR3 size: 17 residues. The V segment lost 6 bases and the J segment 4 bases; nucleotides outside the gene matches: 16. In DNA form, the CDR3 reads TGTGCCAGCAGCGAACAGGCTAGCGGGGCGACAGGGTACGAGCAGTACTTC. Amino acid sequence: CASSEQASGATGYEQYF.

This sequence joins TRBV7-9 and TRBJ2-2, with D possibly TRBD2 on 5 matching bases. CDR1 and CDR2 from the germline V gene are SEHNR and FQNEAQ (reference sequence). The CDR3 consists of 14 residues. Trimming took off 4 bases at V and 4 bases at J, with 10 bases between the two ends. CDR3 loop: CASSSLATTGELFF. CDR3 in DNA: TGTGCCAGCAGCTCCTTAGCGACCACCGGGGAGCTGTTTTTT.